One TCR beta chain is described in this entry. The source of the sample is a study of technical replicates of blood from a handful of donors. With 4 bases clipped from V and 9 bases from J, the junction kept 15 bases outside the gene matches. Germline V gene sequence: CDR1 SGHRS, CDR2 YFSETQ. CDR3 length: 17 amino acids. Clones were read by immunoSEQ multiplex PCR, and TCRdb kept only the in-frame ones, dropping some. The sample has roughly 13,000 clones, 85% to 95% seen once. This TCR came from a human donor in good health. The J gene is TRBJ2-1, the V gene TRBV5-1, with 11 bases aligning to TRBD2. Sequencing used PBMCs. CDR3 sequence: CASSRIPSGGSDSEQFF. The DNA for the CDR3 is TGCGCCAGCAGCCGGATTCCTAGCGGGGGGAGTGACAGTGAGCAGTTCTTC.